This TCR beta chain originates from a study of shared clonotypes between healthy human individuals. Germline CDR1 and CDR2: SGHRS and YFSETQ. CDR3 size: 13 residues. After removal of 0 bases from V and 7 bases from J, the junction contained 1 base not matched to a gene. Whole-study findings and limits: Limited genetic and exposure-history diversity came from having few donors.

Unsorted samples used approximately 87 million PBMCs for genomic DNA. As concerns this clone: Its matching antigen is unknown.

Method: immunoSEQ multiplex PCR; TCRdb's copy keeps in-frame clones and lacks some. This sample has about 480,000 clones, with around 79% found just once. This chain joins TRBV5-1 and TRBJ2-3, with 8 nucleotides matching TRBD1. The sequenced material came from PBMCs. The sequence came from a woman in her 40s in good health. Some clones in this sample may be carry-over from other donors' samples. The CDR3 loop reads CASSLGDRNTQYF. In nucleotides, the CDR3 is TGCGCCAGCAGCTTGGGGGACAGGAATACGCAGTATTTT.